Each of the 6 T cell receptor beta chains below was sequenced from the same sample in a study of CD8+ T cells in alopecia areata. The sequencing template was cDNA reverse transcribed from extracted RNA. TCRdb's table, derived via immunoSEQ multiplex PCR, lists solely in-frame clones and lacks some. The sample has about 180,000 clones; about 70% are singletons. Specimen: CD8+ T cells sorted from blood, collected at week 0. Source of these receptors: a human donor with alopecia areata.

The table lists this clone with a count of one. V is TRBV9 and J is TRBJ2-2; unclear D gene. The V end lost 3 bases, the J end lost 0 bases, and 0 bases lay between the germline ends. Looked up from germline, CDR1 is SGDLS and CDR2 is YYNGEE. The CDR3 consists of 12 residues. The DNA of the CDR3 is TGTGCCAGCAGCGCGAACACCGGGGAGCTGTTTTTT. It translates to CASSANTGELFF. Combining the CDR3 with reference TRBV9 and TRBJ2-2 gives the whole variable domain DSGVTQTPKHLITATGQRVTLRCSPRSGDLSVYWYQQSLDQGLQFLIQYYNGEERAKGNILERFSAQQFPDLHSELNLSSLELGDSALYFCASSANTGELFFGEGSRLTVL.

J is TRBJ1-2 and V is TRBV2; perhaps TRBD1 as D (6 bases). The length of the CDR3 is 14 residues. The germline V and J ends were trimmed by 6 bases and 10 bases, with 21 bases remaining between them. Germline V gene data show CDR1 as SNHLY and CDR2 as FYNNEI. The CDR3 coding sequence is TGTGCCAGCAGCCAATTGGGGGGGCCTCAGATCTACACCTTC. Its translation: CASSQLGGPQIYTF.

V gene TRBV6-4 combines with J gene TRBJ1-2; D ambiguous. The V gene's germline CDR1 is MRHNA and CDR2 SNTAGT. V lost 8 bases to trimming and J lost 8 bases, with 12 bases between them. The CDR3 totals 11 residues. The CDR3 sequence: CASLFTGGYTF. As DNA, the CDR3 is TGTGCCAGCCTTTTCACGGGGGGCTACACCTTC.

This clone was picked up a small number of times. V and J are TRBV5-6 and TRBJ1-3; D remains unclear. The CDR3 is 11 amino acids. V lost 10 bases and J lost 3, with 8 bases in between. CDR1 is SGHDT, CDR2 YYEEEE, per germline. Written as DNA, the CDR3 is TGTGCCTCCGCCGGTGGAAACACCATATATTTT. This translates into CASAGGNTIYF.

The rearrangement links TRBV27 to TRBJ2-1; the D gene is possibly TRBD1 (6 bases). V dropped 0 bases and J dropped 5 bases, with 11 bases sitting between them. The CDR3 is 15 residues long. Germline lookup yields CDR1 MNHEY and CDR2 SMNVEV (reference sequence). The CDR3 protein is CASSLSRTANNEQFF. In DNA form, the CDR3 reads TGTGCCAGCAGTTTATCCCGGACAGCGAACAATGAGCAGTTCTTC.

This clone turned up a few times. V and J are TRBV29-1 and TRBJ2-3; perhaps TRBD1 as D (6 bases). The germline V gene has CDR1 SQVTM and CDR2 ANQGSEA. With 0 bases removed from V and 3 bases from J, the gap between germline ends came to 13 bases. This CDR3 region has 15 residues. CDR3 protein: CSVEDPDSVTDTQYF. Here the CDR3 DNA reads TGCAGCGTTGAAGATCCGGACAGTGTAACAGATACGCAGTATTTT.